This T cell receptor beta chain originates from a study of identical twins. In this sample, this clonotype turned up many times. From the 5' RACE reads, TCRdb called clonotypes with MiXCR, one entry per CDR3 protein. The table lists hundreds of thousands of distinct CDR3 sequences, over 5% of them singletons, with around 1.7% in the top ten. The trim removed 6 bases at V and 1 base at J, leaving 7 bases unmatched. There are 15 residues in the CDR3. Specimen: naive T cells sorted from blood. The receptor was isolated from a man in his late teens or twenties in good health. The chain is built from TRBV12-3 or TRBV12-4 and TRBJ2-7; TRBD1 matches 9 bases. In DNA, the CDR3 is TGTGCCAGCAGGAGCCGGGACAGGGTATCCTACGAGCAGTACTTC. Its protein product is CASRSRDRVSYEQYF.